Below, 23 T cell receptor beta chains from the same sample are listed, as sequenced in a study of blood T cell repertoires in COVID-19. Data came from immunoSEQ multiplex PCR; TCRdb stores just in-frame clones and leaves some out. The sample includes around 300,000 clones, about 90% of them seen just once. The sequenced sample consisted of PBMCs or T cells enriched from blood (not recorded which). The origin of the receptors is a man younger than 40 who had recovered from COVID-19.

The chain recombines TRBV6-5 with TRBJ2-7; 9 nucleotides match TRBD1. Germline-derived CDR1 and CDR2 are MNHEY and SVGAGI. The CDR3 is 13 residues long. V trimming: 7 bases; J trimming: 4 bases; junction bases outside the gene matches: 5. As DNA, the CDR3 is TGTGCCAGCATAGGGACAGGGAGGTACGAGCAGTACTTC. Protein product: CASIGTGRYEQYF.

The chain joins TRBV3-1 (or the pseudogene TRBV3-2) to TRBJ1-2; 8 bases are a match to TRBD1. The CDR3 is made up of 16 amino acids. Trimming removed 2 bases from V and 4 bases from J; junction bases left unmatched: 9. Germline V gene sequence: CDR1 LGHDT, CDR2 YNNKEL (reference sequence). The CDR3 DNA sequence: TGTGCCAGCAGCCAAAGATATTCAGGGGGCGTCTATGGCTACACCTTC. Protein sequence: CASSQRYSGGVYGYTF.

The chain carries TRBV7-7 and TRBJ2-2; 8 positions match TRBD1. CDR3 size: 14 residues. Germline V lookup: CDR1 SSHAT, CDR2 FNYEAQ (reference sequence). Trimming cost V 4 bases and J 4 bases; bases outside gene matches: 2. The CDR3 DNA follows: TGTGCCAGCAGCTCGGGACAGGCCACCGGGGAGCTGTTTTTT. Residues: CASSSGQATGELFF.

In this sample, this clone turned up once. The V gene is TRBV28, the J gene TRBJ1-3, with 10 bases matching TRBD1. J lost 5 bases, V lost 8 bases, and 3 bases had no gene match. CDR1 and CDR2 from the germline V gene are MDHEN and SYDVKM. The CDR3 sequence is 13 residues long. The CDR3 protein is CASLDRGRNTIYF. The CDR3 DNA reads as TGTGCCAGCCTAGACAGGGGGCGAAACACCATATATTTT.

The chain employs TRBV21-1 and TRBJ2-5; the table's D gene call, TRBD1, was not cross checked with the DNA. TRBV21-1 is tagged as a pseudogene. CDR3 length equals 15 residues. The CDR3 DNA is TGTGCCAGCAGCAACCCCAGGGGGGCAGTAGGGACCCAGTACTTC. It yields the protein CASSNPRGAVGTQYF.

V is TRBV7-8 and J is TRBJ2-3; no definite D call. Germline lookup yields CDR1 SGHVS and CDR2 FQNEAQ. The CDR3 runs 17 residues. V was pared by 5 bases and J by 4 bases, with 22 bases between. CDR3 region: CASSPQVVSPTSDTQYF. CDR3 sequence (DNA): TGTGCCAGCAGCCCCCAGGTTGTGTCTCCGACGTCAGATACGCAGTATTTT.

The V call is TRBV19, the J call TRBJ1-6; 9 positions agree with TRBD1. The V segment lost 1 base and the J segment 0 bases; nucleotides outside the gene matches: 7. Germline loops: CDR1 LNHDA, CDR2 SQIVND (reference sequence). The CDR3 covers 19 residues. DNA for the CDR3: TGTGCCAGTAGTATAGTGTACGGGACAGGGAGCTCCTATAATTCACCCCTCCACTTT. Translated, it gives CASSIVYGTGSSYNSPLHF. Filled out from reference TRBV19 and TRBJ1-6, the complete variable domain reads DGGITQSPKYLFRKEGQNVTLSCEQNLNHDAMYWYRQDPGQGLRLIYYSQIVNDFQKGDIAEGYSVSREKKESFPLTVTSAQKNPTAFYLCASSIVYGTGSSYNSPLHFGNGTRLTVT.

The CDR3 protein is CASTSGNYGYTF. The CDR3 DNA reads TGTGCCAGCACTTCAGGAAACTATGGCTACACCTTC. The chain combines TRBV6-5 with TRBJ1-2; D not certain. The CDR3 length is 12 residues. CDR1 and CDR2 (germline): MNHEY, SVGAGI. V dropped 7 bases and J dropped 2 bases, with 8 bases sitting between them.

This clone was counted only a few times. V usage is TRBV9 and J usage is TRBJ2-7; D gene unclear. Trimming removed 4 bases from V and 2 bases from J, with 13 bases in between. CDR3 length equals 14 residues. Germline V gene lookup returns CDR1 SGDLS and CDR2 YYNGEE. The CDR3 DNA follows: TGTGCCAGCAGCATGGGCCTTACAACCTACGAGCAGTACTTC. Residues: CASSMGLTTYEQYF.

The chain combines TRBV14 with TRBJ1-2; 8 bases line up with TRBD1. The V and J ends lost 4 bases and 1 base, in that order; junction bases with no gene match: 5. CDR3 length: 15 residues. Germline values: CDR1 SGHDN, CDR2 FVKESK. The CDR3 here is CASSRRQGINYGYTF. The CDR3 DNA is TGTGCCAGCAGCCGCAGACAGGGGATTAACTATGGCTACACCTTC. The full variable domain, its missing parts supplied by reference TRBV14 and TRBJ1-2, is EAGVTQFPSHSVIEKGQTVTLRCDPISGHDNLYWYRRVMGKEIKFLLHFVKESKQDESGMPNNRFLAERTGGTYSTLKVQPAELEDSGVYFCASSRRQGINYGYTFGSGTRLTVV.

About this clone: The same CDR3 also results from other DNA sequences found in this sample. V and J are TRBV9 and TRBJ2-7; maybe TRBD1 (5 bases). Looked up from germline, CDR1 is SGDLS and CDR2 is YYNGEE. Trimming pared 0 bases from V and 2 bases from J, leaving 9 bases between. CDR3 length: 14 residues. CDR3 in amino acids: CASSVGQGTYEQYF. CDR3 sequence (DNA): TGTGCCAGCAGCGTAGGGCAGGGCACCTACGAGCAGTACTTC. Looking up the rest from reference TRBV9 and TRBJ2-7 gives the full variable domain: DSGVTQTPKHLITATGQRVTLRCSPRSGDLSVYWYQQSLDQGLQFLIQYYNGEERAKGNILERFSAQQFPDLHSELNLSSLELGDSALYFCASSVGQGTYEQYFGPGTRLTVT.

This chain uses TRBV6-5 with TRBJ1-6; 7 positions match TRBD1. The germline V gene has CDR1 MNHEY and CDR2 SVGAGI. The J segment lost 8 bases and the V segment lost 11 bases, leaving 6 bases of the junction unmatched. The CDR3 has 12 residues. CDR3 sequence: CAARDSHSPLHF. CDR3 nucleotide sequence: TGTGCCGCCCGGGACAGCCATTCACCCCTCCACTTT.

This chain links TRBV27 with TRBJ2-5; 7 nucleotides agree with TRBD1. The length of the CDR3 is 13 residues. Germline CDR1 and CDR2: MNHEY and SMNVEV (reference sequence). After removal of 4 bases from V and 6 bases from J, the junction contained 5 bases not matched to a gene. CDR3 region: CASSSRQGQTQYF. In DNA form, the CDR3 reads TGTGCCAGCAGTTCTAGACAGGGACAGACCCAGTACTTC.

The J gene is TRBJ2-7, the V gene TRBV24-1; 8 bases line up with TRBD1. This CDR3 is 15 amino acids long. J gave up 7 bases and V 2 bases, and 9 bases lay outside the gene matches. The germline V gene has CDR1 KGHDR and CDR2 SFDVKD. CDR3 loop: CATSDSGTGLKEQYF. CDR3 DNA: TGTGCCACCAGTGATTCCGGGACAGGCCTGAAAGAGCAGTACTTC.

The chain couples TRBV28 to TRBJ1-2, with a tentative D call TRBD1 (6 bases). Trimming cost V 5 bases and J 2 bases, with 15 bases left between them. Germline CDR1 is MDHEN and CDR2 is SYDVKM. The CDR3 extends over 15 amino acids. CDR3 in DNA: TGTGCCAGCAGTCTTCGGCAGGGGAGAAACTATGGCTACACCTTC. Residues: CASSLRQGRNYGYTF.

The table lists this clone with a count of one. The chain uses TRBV10-1 and TRBJ2-7; 8 bases are shared with TRBD1. The CDR3 is made up of 15 amino acids. The V gene's germline CDR1 is WNHNN and CDR2 SYGVQD (reference sequence). V lost 2 bases and J lost 1; bases outside the gene matches: 4. The CDR3 DNA sequence: TGCGCCAGCAGTGAGACCAGGGGGCCTTCCTACGAGCAGTACTTC. It specifies CASSETRGPSYEQYF.

The chain joins TRBV7-9 to TRBJ2-7; 7 positions agree with TRBD2. V lost 1 base, J lost 4 bases, and 7 bases stayed unmatched. The V gene's germline CDR1 is SEHNR and CDR2 FQNEAQ (reference sequence). The CDR3 is 15 residues long. The CDR3 loop reads CASSLGGQGGYEQYF. The DNA for the CDR3 is TGTGCCAGCAGCTTAGGAGGGCAGGGAGGGTACGAGCAGTACTTC. Based on the CDR3 plus reference TRBV7-9 and TRBJ2-7, the full variable domain is DTGVSQNPRHKITKRGQNVTFRCDPISEHNRLYWYRQTLGQGPEFLTYFQNEAQLEKSRLLSDRFSAERPKGSFSTLEIQRTEQGDSAMYLCASSLGGQGGYEQYFGPGTRLTVT.

This rearrangement joins TRBV19 to TRBJ2-7; the D gene is possibly TRBD1 (6 bases). V was pared by 8 bases and J by 5 bases, with 22 bases between. The germline V gene has CDR1 LNHDA and CDR2 SQIVND (reference sequence). This CDR3 spans 15 amino acids. This chain's CDR3 is CASSSPYRGYHEQYF. The CDR3, as DNA: TGTGCCAGTTCCTCCCCCTATAGGGGGTACCACGAGCAGTACTTC.

The V call is TRBV5-1, the J call TRBJ2-7; TRBD1 matches at 10 bases. Germline CDR1 SGHRS, CDR2 YFSETQ. The junction had 8 bases not matched to a gene; V was cut back by 4 bases and J by 4 bases. CDR3 size: 15 residues. The CDR3 nucleotides read TGCGCCAGCAGCCAGCAGCCGGGACAGGGGTACGAGCAGTACTTC. Translation gives CASSQQPGQGYEQYF.

The chain carries TRBV4-2 and TRBJ1-2; TRBD1 aligns across 9 bases. This CDR3 is built from 17 residues. V was pared by 2 bases and J by 1 base, with 8 bases of the junction left unmatched. The V gene's germline CDR1 is LGHNA and CDR2 YNFKEQ. In DNA form, the CDR3 reads TGTGCCAGCAGCCAATATTTTAGACAGGGGGGTAACTATGGCTACACCTTC. Protein product: CASSQYFRQGGNYGYTF.

Here the CDR3 reads CASSSTNGYYEQYF. The DNA for the CDR3 is TGTGCCAGCTCATCTACTAACGGTTACTACGAGCAGTACTTC. This chain uses TRBV18 with TRBJ2-7; D not resolved. CDR1 KGHSH and CDR2 LQKENI come from the germline V gene. Trimming pared 5 bases from V and 3 bases from J, leaving 14 bases between. This CDR3 is 14 amino acids long.

The V call is TRBV14, the J call TRBJ2-7; D gene ambiguous. The V end was cut by 3 bases, the J end by 8 bases, with 8 bases between. Germline V lookup: CDR1 SGHDN, CDR2 FVKESK. The CDR3 length is 11 residues. CDR3 protein: CASSQSAQQYF. In DNA, the CDR3 is TGTGCCAGCAGCCAGTCCGCGCAGCAGTACTTC.

The rearrangement links TRBV4-2 to TRBJ1-1; the D gene is possibly TRBD1 (5 bases). This CDR3 has 14 amino acids. The germline CDR1 and CDR2 sequences are LGHNA and YNFKEQ. Trimming stripped 1 base from V and 5 bases from J, with 11 bases between. The CDR3 DNA is TGTGCCAGCAGCCAAGGGGCAGGGAGGACTGAAGCTTTCTTT. It encodes CASSQGAGRTEAFF.